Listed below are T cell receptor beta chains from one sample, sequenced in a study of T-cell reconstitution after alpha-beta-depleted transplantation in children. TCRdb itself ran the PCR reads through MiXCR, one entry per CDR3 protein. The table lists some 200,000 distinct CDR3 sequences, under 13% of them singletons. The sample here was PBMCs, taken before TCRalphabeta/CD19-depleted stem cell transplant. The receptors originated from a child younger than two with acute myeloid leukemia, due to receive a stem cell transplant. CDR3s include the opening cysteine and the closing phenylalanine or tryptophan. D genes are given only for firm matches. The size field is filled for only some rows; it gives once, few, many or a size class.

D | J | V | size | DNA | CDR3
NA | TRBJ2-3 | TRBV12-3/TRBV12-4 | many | TGTGCCAGCGGATCCGGGCCCCCTAACTTTTACACAGATACGCAGTATTTT | CASGSGPPNFYTDTQYF
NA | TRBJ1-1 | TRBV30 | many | TGTGCCTGGAGTAACAGGTTCAACACTGAAGCTTTCTTT | CAWSNRFNTEAFF
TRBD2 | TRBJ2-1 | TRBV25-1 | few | TGTGCCAGCAGTAGATTAGCGGGCCCCAATGAGCAGTTCTTC | CASSRLAGPNEQFF
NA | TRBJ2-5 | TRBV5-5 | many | TGTGCCAGCAGCTTTCCCGAAGAGACCCAGTACTTC | CASSFPEETQYF
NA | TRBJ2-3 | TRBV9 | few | TGTGCCAGCAGCGTAGCCATCCACACAGATACGCAGTATTTT | CASSVAIHTDTQYF
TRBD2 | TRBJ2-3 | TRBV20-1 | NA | TGCAGTGCTGGGGTACCGGGACTAGCGAACACAGATACGCAGTATTTT | CSAGVPGLANTDTQYF
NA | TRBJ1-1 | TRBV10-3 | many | TGTGCCATCAGTGAGCTCCGATTGGGTGGGGGCTGGGACACTGAAGCTTTCTTT | CAISELRLGGGWDTEAFF
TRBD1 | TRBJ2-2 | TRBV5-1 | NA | TGCGCCAGCAGCCCAGGGGGGAACACCGGGGAGCTGTTTTTT | CASSPGGNTGELFF
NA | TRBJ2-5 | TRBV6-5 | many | TGTGCCAGCAGTTTAGCAACCGGGACACCGTTGGGTGAGACCCAGTACTTC | CASSLATGTPLGETQYF
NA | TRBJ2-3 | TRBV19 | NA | TGTGCCGGTAGTATAGTGGACGGGGAGCCGACCGATACGCAGTATTTT | CAGSIVDGEPTDTQYF
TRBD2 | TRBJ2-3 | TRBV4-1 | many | TGCGCCAGCAGCCAGGATCTAGCGGGAGGGGTAGATACGCAGTATTTT | CASSQDLAGGVDTQYF
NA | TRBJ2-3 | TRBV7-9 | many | TGTGCCAGCAGCCATTCAGTTTCAGGGGCCTCGCAGTATTTT | CASSHSVSGASQYF
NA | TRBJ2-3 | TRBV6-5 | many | TGTGCCAGCAGTTACCGGACTGGGCGTACGCAGTATTTT | CASSYRTGRTQYF
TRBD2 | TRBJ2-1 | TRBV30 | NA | TGTGACTGGAGTGTAGGGCTAGCGGGAAGGAATGAGCAGTTCTTC | CDWSVGLAGRNEQFF
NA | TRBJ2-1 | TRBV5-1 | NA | TGCGCCACTGATGCCGGAGTGCGCCCCCATGAGCAGTTCTTC | CATDAGVRPHEQFF
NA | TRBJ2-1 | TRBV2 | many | TGTGCCAGCAGTCGTGCCCCCATAGTTTACAATGAGCAGTTCTTC | CASSRAPIVYNEQFF
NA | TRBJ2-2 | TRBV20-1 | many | TGCAGTGTCGAGGGGCGCACCGGGGAGCTGTTTTTT | CSVEGRTGELFF
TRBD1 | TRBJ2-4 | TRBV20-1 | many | TGCAGTGCCCCCCGACAGGGCAGCAAAAACATTCAGTACTTC | CSAPRQGSKNIQYF
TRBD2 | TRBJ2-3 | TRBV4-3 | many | TGCGCCAGCAGCCAAGATCTAGCGGGAGGGCCTACAGATACGCAGTATTTT | CASSQDLAGGPTDTQYF
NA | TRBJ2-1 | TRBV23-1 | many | TGCGCCAGCAGTCAATCCTACAGGGTAGCCTACAATGAGCAGTTCTTC | CASSQSYRVAYNEQFF
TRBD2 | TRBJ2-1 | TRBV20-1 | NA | TGCAGTGCTAGTTTGAGGGGACTAGCGGCAAACAATGAGCAGTTCTTC | CSASLRGLAANNEQFF
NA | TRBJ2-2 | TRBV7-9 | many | TGTGCCAGCAGCCCAATCGGGACTCGGGACAGCGGGGAGCTGTTTTTT | CASSPIGTRDSGELFF
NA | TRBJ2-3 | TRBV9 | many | TGTGCCAGCAGCGTAGAATTAAGAGATACGCAGTATTTT | CASSVELRDTQYF
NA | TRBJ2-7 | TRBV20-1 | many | TGCAGTGCCCCAAAAGAGCCTGGTGACTACGAGCAGTACTTC | CSAPKEPGDYEQYF
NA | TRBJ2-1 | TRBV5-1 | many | TGCGCCAGCAGCTTGGTTATCCATGAGCAGTTCTTC | CASSLVIHEQFF
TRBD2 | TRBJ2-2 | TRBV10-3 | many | TGTGCCATCAGTGGGACTAGCGGGAGTCAGACCGGGGAGCTGTTTTTT | CAISGTSGSQTGELFF
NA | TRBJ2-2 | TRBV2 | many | TGTGCCAGCAAACCCCTAGTAAACACCGGGGAGCTGTTTTTT | CASKPLVNTGELFF
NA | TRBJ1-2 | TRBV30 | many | TGTGCCTGGAGTACCCCCGGGGGCTTCTATGGCTACACCTTC | CAWSTPGGFYGYTF
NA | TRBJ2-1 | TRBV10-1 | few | TGCGCCAGCAGTGATTTGAGAAAAAATGAGCAGTTCTTC | CASSDLRKNEQFF
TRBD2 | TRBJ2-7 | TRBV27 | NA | TGTGCCAGCAGTCATGGACTAGCGGGTTCCCTCTACGAGCAGTACTTC | CASSHGLAGSLYEQYF
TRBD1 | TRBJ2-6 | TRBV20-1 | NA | TGCAGTGCCCCGACAGGGGGCTCTGGGGCCAACGTCCTGACTTTC | CSAPTGGSGANVLTF
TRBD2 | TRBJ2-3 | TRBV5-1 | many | TGCGCCAGCAGCTTGCAGGGACTAGGCGCAGATACGCAGTATTTT | CASSLQGLGADTQYF
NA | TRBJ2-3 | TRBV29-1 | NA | TGCAGCGTTGAAGCGGGGGCTAGCACAGATACGCAGTATTTT | CSVEAGASTDTQYF
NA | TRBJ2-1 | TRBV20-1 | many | TGCAGTGCTAGCCTTGGTGGGGGGAAATACAATGAGCAGTTCTTC | CSASLGGGKYNEQFF
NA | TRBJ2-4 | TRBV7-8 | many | TGTGCCAGCAGCCAGCGGACCCTAGCCAAAAACATTCAGTACTTC | CASSQRTLAKNIQYF
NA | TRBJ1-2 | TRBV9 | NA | TGTGCCAGCAGCGCTAGCTTGGACGGGAAGGGAGGCTACACCTTC | CASSASLDGKGGYTF